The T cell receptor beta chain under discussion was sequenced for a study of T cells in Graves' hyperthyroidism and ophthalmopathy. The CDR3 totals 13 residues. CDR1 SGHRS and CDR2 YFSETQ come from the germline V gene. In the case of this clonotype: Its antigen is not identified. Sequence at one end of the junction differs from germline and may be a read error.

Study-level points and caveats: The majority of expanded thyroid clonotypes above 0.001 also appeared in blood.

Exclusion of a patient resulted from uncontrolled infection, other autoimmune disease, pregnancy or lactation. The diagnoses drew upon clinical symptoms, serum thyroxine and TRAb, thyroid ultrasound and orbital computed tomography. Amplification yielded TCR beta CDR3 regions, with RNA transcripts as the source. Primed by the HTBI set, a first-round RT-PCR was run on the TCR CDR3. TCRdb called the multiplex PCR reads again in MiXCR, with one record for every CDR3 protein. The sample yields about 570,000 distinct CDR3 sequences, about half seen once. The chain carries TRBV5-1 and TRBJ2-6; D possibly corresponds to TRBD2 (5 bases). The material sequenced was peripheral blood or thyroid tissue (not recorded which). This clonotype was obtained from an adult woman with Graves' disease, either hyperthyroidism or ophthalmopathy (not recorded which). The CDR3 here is CASSLDEGRTEAF. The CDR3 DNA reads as TGCGCCAGCAGCTTGGATGAAGGGCGGACTGAAGCTTTC. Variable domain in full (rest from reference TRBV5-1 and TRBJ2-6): KAGVTQTPRYLIKTRGQQVTLSCSPISGHRSVSWYQQTPGQGLQFLFEYFSETQRNKGNFPGRFSGRQFSNSRSEMNVSTLELGDSALYLCASSLDEGRTEAFGAGSRLTVL.